This note documents a single T cell receptor (beta chain) sequence. Its antigen is unidentified. The PCR employed 60 Vbeta primers together with 13 Jbeta primers. Produced via immunoSEQ multiplex PCR; TCRdb's table is partial and in-frame only. The sample includes about 130,000 clones, about 74% seen only once; the top ten take approximately 2%. The data stem from a study of cytomegalovirus exposure and HLA in healthy donors. V was clipped by 3 bases and J by 4 bases, with 12 bases between them. There are 14 residues in the CDR3. The germline V gene encodes CDR1 MNHNS and CDR2 SASEGT. General study results and limits: Later analysis identified a missense DCLRE1C variant that was linked to TCR beta V- and J-gene trimming. Later on, an analysis showed TCR association rates differing by HLA locus, with DRB1 the most and HLA-C the fewest. An assumption of roughly uniform sequencing depth across donors underlay the presence/absence analyses.

Source material: PBMCs. The chain carries TRBV6-1 and TRBJ2-5; D remains unclear. The TCR was taken from a man between 25 and 39 years old in good health and CMV-seronegative. For the CDR3, the DNA is TGTGCCAGCAGTGAGGCCCCCGATGGAGAGACCCAGTACTTC. Its translation: CASSEAPDGETQYF.